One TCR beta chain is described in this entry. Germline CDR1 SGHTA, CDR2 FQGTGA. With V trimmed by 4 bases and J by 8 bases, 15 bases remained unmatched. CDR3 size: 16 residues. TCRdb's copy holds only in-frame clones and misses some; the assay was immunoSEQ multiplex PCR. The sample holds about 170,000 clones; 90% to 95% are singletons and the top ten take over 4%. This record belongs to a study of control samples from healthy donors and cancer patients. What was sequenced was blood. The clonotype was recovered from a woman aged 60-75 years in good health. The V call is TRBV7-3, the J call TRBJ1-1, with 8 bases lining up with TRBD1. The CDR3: CASSSTPRQGKLEAFF. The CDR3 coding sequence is TGTGCCAGCAGCTCCACCCCCAGACAGGGGAAACTAGAAGCTTTCTTT.